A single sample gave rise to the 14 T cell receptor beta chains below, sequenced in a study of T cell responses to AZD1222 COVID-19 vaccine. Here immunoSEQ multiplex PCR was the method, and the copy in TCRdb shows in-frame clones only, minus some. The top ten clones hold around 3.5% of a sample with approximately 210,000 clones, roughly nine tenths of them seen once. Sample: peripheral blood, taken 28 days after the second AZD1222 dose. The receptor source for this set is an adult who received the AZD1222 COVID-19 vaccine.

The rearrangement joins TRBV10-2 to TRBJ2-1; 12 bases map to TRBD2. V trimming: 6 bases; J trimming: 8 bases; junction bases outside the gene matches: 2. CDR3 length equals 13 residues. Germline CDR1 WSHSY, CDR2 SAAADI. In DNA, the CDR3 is TGCGCCAGCAGGACTAGCGGGGGCTATGAGCAGTTCTTC. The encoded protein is CASRTSGGYEQFF.

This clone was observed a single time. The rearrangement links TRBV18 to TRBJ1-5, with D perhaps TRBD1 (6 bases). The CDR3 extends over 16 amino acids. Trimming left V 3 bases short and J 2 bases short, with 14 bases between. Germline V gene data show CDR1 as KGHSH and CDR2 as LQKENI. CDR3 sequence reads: CASSPLQGLGNQPQHF. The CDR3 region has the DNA TGTGCCAGCTCACCGTTGCAGGGGTTGGGCAATCAGCCCCAGCATTTT.

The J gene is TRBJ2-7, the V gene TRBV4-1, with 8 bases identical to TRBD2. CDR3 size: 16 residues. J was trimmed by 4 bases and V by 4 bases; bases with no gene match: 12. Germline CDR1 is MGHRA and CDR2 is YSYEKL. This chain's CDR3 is CASSPSGGPTPYEQYF. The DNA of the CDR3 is TGCGCCAGCAGCCCCTCGGGGGGGCCAACTCCGTACGAGCAGTACTTC.

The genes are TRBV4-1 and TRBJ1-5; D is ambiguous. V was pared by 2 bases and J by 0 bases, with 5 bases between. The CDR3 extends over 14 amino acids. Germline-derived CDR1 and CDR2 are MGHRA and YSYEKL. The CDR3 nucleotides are TGCGCCAGCAGCCAACTCGTTAGCAATCAGCCCCAGCATTTT. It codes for CASSQLVSNQPQHF.

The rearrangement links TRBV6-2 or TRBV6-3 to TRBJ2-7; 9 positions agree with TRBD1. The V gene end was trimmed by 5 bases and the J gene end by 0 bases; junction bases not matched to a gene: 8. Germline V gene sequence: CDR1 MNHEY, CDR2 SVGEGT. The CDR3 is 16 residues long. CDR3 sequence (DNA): TGTGCCAGCAGTCTCCTCCGGACAGGGGTCTCCTACGAGCAGTACTTC. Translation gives CASSLLRTGVSYEQYF.

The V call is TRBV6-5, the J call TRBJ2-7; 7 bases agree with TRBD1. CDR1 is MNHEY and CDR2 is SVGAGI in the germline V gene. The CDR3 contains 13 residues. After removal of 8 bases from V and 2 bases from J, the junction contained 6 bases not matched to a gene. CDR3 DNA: TGTGCCAGCGAAAGGGACAGTACCTACGAGCAGTACTTC. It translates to CASERDSTYEQYF.

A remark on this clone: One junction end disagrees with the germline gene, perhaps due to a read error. The CDR3 sequence: CVSRLTSGGTYEQYF. The CDR3 DNA follows: TGTGTCAGCAGACTCACTAGCGGGGGGACCTACGAGCAGTACTTC. The rearrangement joins TRBV5-4 to TRBJ2-7, with TRBD2 matching over 12 bases. This CDR3 region has 15 residues. Germline values: CDR1 SGHNT, CDR2 YYREEE (reference sequence).

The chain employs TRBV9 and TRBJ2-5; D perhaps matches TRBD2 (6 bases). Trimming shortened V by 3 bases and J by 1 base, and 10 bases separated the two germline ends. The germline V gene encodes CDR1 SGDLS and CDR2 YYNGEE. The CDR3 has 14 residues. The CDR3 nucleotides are TGTGCCAGCAGCGCGGGACTTGCCCAAGAGACCCAGTACTTC. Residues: CASSAGLAQETQYF. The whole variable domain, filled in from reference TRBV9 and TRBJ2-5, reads DSGVTQTPKHLITATGQRVTLRCSPRSGDLSVYWYQQSLDQGLQFLIQYYNGEERAKGNILERFSAQQFPDLHSELNLSSLELGDSALYFCASSAGLAQETQYFGPGTRLLVL.

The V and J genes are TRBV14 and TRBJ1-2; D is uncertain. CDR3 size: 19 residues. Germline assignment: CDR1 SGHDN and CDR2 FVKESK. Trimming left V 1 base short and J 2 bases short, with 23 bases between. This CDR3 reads CASSQVGWEGHSLNYGYTF. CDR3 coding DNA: TGTGCCAGCAGCCAAGTTGGGTGGGAGGGCCACTCTCTCAACTATGGCTACACCTTC.

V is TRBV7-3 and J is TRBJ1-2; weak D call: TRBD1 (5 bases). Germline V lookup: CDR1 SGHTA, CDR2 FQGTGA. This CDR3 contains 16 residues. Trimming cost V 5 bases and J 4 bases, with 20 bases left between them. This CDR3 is CASSPGSGTVGYGYTF. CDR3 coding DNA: TGTGCCAGCAGCCCCGGCTCCGGGACTGTCGGCTATGGCTACACCTTC.

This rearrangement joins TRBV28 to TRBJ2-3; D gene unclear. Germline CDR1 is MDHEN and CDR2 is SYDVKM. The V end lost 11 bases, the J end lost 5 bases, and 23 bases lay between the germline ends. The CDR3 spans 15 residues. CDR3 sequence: CASDGGRDTKDTQYF. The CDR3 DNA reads TGTGCCTCCGACGGTGGACGCGACACGAAAGATACGCAGTATTTT.

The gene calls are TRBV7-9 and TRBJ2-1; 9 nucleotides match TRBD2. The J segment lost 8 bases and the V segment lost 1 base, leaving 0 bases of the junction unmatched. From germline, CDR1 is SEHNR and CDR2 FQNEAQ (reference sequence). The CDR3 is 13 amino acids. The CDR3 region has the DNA TGTGCCAGCAGCTTAGGCGGGAGGGATGAGCAGTTCTTC. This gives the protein CASSLGGRDEQFF.

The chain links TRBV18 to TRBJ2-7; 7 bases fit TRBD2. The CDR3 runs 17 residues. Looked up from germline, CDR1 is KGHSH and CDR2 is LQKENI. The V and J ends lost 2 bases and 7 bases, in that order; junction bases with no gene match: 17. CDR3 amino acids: CASSPIPPGLSLREQYF. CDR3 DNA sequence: TGTGCCAGCTCACCAATTCCTCCGGGACTATCTCTACGGGAGCAGTACTTC.

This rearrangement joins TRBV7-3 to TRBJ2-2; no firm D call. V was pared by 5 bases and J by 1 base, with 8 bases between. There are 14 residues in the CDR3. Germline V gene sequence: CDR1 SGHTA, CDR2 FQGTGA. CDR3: CASSQNRNTGELFF. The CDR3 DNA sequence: TGTGCCAGCAGCCAAAACAGGAACACCGGGGAGCTGTTTTTT.